Here is one TCR beta chain with its context. The sample originates from a study of blood T cell repertoires in COVID-19. Participants, 18 to 89 years old, spanned about 26 US areas. The study assigned cohorts using participant-reported clinical history. Recovered status in Cohort 3 required two negative PCRs, clearance, or symptom resolution. The CDR3 is 16 amino acids. V was pared by 0 bases and J by 6 bases, with 3 bases of the junction left unmatched. Germline V gives CDR1 SGHDT, CDR2 YYEEEE. Original data processing: For nucleated cells, counts were estimated from reference gene primer amplification. Profiling relied on immunoSEQ multiplex PCR, and the TCRdb table lists in-frame clones only, not all of them. V, J and clone size are taken as reported in that table, and D and trimming were inferred from the DNA itself. In the table there are roughly 230,000 clones, over 75% of which are singletons.

The J gene is TRBJ2-1, the V gene TRBV5-6, with 13 bases that match TRBD2. The sample consisted of PBMCs or T cells enriched from blood (not recorded which). The TCR comes from a woman aged 55-69 years who had recovered from COVID-19. The CDR3 spells CASSLAGLAGINEQFF. In DNA, the CDR3 is TGTGCCAGCAGCTTGGCGGGACTAGCGGGAATCAATGAGCAGTTCTTC.